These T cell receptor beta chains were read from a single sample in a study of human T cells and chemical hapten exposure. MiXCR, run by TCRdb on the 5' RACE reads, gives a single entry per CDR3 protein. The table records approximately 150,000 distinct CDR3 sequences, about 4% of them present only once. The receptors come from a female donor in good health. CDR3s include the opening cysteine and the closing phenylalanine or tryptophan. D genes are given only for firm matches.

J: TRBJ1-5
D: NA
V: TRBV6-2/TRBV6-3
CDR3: CASRPGHVSNQPQHF

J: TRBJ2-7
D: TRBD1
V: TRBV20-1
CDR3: CSARVGTGGAYEQYF

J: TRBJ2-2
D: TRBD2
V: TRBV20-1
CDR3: CSAIGLAGNTGELFF

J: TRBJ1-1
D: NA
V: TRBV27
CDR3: CASSLSRDDGGTINTEAFF

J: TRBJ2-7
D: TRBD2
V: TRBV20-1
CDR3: CSARGGSYEQYF

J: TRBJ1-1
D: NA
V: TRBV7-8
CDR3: CASSLAKDTEAFF

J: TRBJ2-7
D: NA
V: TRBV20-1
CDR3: CSAKRNSYEQYF

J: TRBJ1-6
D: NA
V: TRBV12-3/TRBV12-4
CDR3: CASTRYNSPLHF

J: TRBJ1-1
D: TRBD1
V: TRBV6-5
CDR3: CASRPGQGSTEAFF

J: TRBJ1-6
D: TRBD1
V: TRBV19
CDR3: CASSIRQGGSYNSPLHF

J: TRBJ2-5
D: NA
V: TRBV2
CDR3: CASSDVLARETQYF